This T cell receptor beta chain was observed in a study of blood T cell repertoires in COVID-19. About the study: The United States, Italy and Spain provided the acute and convalescent COVID-19 samples. Nucleic acid was either cDNA or gDNA, and it came from T cells, B-cell-depleted T cells, or PBMCs.

As originally analysed: Estimation of nucleated cell counts was performed using reference gene primer amplification. Assay used: immunoSEQ multiplex PCR; TCRdb lists only in-frame clones, some missing. For V, J and clone size, that table is used; D and trimming come from the DNA. Of about 190,000 clones listed, 90% are singletons. Germline lookup yields CDR1 SGHNT and CDR2 YYREEE (reference sequence). Trimming removed 4 bases from V and 3 bases from J; junction bases left unmatched: 4. The CDR3 has 14 amino acids. The TCR was taken from a middle-aged man with acute or convalescent COVID-19. Sequenced material: peripheral blood. V gene TRBV5-4 combines with J gene TRBJ1-5; TRBD1 aligns across 7 bases. The CDR3 DNA reads as TGTGCCAGCAGCACACAGGGGAACAATCAGCCCCAGCATTTT. Residues: CASSTQGNNQPQHF.